One and the same sample provided the 9 T cell receptor beta chains below, sequenced in a study of blood T cell repertoires in COVID-19. Measured with immunoSEQ multiplex PCR; TCRdb has only the in-frame clones, and not every one. The table has 100,000 to 150,000 clones, about four fifths seen once. Material for sequencing was peripheral blood. These receptors came from an older woman with acute or convalescent COVID-19.

The chain uses TRBV6-2 or TRBV6-3 and TRBJ1-5, with a possible D match to TRBD1 (5 bases). Between the trimmed V and J ends, which lost 2 bases and 7 bases, there was a span of 12 bases. The CDR3 runs 14 residues. Per the germline V gene, CDR1 is MNHEY and CDR2 is SVGEGT. The CDR3 loop is CASSYGGDLQPQHF. Written as DNA, the CDR3 is TGTGCCAGCAGTTACGGGGGGGACCTACAGCCCCAGCATTTT.

The chain recombines TRBV7-9 with TRBJ2-3, with TRBD2 matching 8 bases. This CDR3 comprises 16 residues. Germline trimming cut 4 bases from V and 4 bases from J; bases unmatched to any gene: 10. CDR1 is SEHNR and CDR2 is FQNEAQ in the germline V gene (reference sequence). This chain's CDR3 is CASSSYAGGGADTQYF. The CDR3 region has the DNA TGTGCCAGCAGCTCCTATGCGGGGGGAGGCGCAGATACGCAGTATTTT.

This chain's CDR3 is CSVADTIESPLHF. The CDR3 bases are TGCAGCGTTGCAGACACTATAGAGTCACCCCTCCACTTT. The V and J genes are TRBV29-1 and TRBJ1-6; no reliable D call. Trimming cost V 4 bases and J 10 bases, with 14 bases left between them. The CDR3 has 13 amino acids. Germline assignment: CDR1 SQVTM and CDR2 ANQGSEA.

The chain has TRBV9 and TRBJ2-1, with 10 bases matching TRBD1. After removal of 4 bases from V and 6 bases from J, the junction contained 10 bases not matched to a gene. The CDR3 totals 16 residues. Germline CDR1 is SGDLS and CDR2 is YYNGEE. CDR3 loop: CASSPTGQGHPNEQFF. CDR3 in DNA: TGTGCCAGCAGCCCCACGGGACAGGGGCATCCCAATGAGCAGTTCTTC.

The chain combines TRBV18 with TRBJ1-6; 9 bases are shared with TRBD1. Germline loops: CDR1 KGHSH, CDR2 LQKENI. V lost 6 bases to trimming and J lost 8 bases; unmatched junction nucleotides: 8. The CDR3 is made up of 15 amino acids. As DNA, the CDR3 is TGTGCCAGCTCTACCGTACGGACAGGGGATTCACCCCTCCACTTT. As protein: CASSTVRTGDSPLHF.

The chain recombines TRBV3-1 (or the pseudogene TRBV3-2) with TRBJ1-5, with 12 nucleotides matching TRBD1. The germline CDR1 and CDR2 sequences are LGHDT and YNNKEL (reference sequence). V dropped 0 bases and J dropped 0; count of bases not matched to a gene: 9. This CDR3 comprises 20 residues. The chain's CDR3 is CASSQDPGQGAPFSNQPQHF. The CDR3 DNA reads as TGTGCCAGCAGCCAAGATCCGGGACAGGGGGCTCCATTTAGCAATCAGCCCCAGCATTTT.

In DNA form, the CDR3 reads TGTGCCAGCAGCGTATCGAGCCTCTCTGGAAACACCATATATTTT. Amino acids: CASSVSSLSGNTIYF. V usage is TRBV9 and J usage is TRBJ1-3; D is ambiguous. Germline CDR1 is SGDLS and CDR2 is YYNGEE. CDR3 length: 15 amino acids. Trimming pared 1 base from V and 0 bases from J, leaving 8 bases between.

This chain joins TRBV7-2 and TRBJ1-3, with 8 bases identical to TRBD1. Germline assignment: CDR1 SGHTA and CDR2 FQGNSA. Germline trimming cut 2 bases from V and 2 bases from J; bases unmatched to any gene: 11. The CDR3 loop spans 18 amino acids. For the CDR3, the DNA is TGTGCCAGCAGCTTATTGGTGGGACAGGTACCGACTGGAAACACCATATATTTT. Residues: CASSLLVGQVPTGNTIYF.

The genes are TRBV6-2 or TRBV6-3 and TRBJ2-1; tentatively, D is TRBD2 (6 bases). The V and J ends lost 2 bases and 8 bases respectively, with 13 bases between them. Germline CDR1 reads MNHEY; CDR2 reads SVGEGT. The CDR3 totals 14 residues. The CDR3 loop reads CASSYGDSTDEQFF. The CDR3 region has the DNA TGTGCCAGCAGTTACGGGGACTCAACGGATGAGCAGTTCTTC.